A selection of T cell receptor beta chains follows, all from one sample in a study of PD-1 blockade in classical Hodgkin lymphoma. Generated by immunoSEQ multiplex PCR, the TCRdb table keeps only in-frame clones and is missing some. The table lists about 110,000 clones, nearly 90% of them singletons. The sequences come from peripheral blood mononuclear cells (PBMCs), collected before the second cycle of nivolumab. These receptors were taken from a human donor with classical Hodgkin lymphoma. The CDR3 runs from the conserved cysteine through the conserved F or W. D genes are given only for firm matches. Clone size, where shown, is once, few, many, or a class for clones that have expanded.

>-|TRBD1|TRBJ1-1|TRBV2
CASRGPTGAGDTEAFF
TGTGCCAGCAGGGGCCCGACAGGGGCCGGGGACACTGAAGCTTTCTTT
>once|TRBD1|TRBJ1-6|TRBV27
CASSVTGGSFLRNSPLHF
TGTGCCAGCAGTGTGACAGGGGGCTCTTTTCTGCGGAATTCACCCCTCCACTTT
>-|TRBD1|TRBJ1-5|TRBV7-9
CASSLGQGNNQPQHF
TGTGCCAGCAGCTTGGGACAGGGTAACAATCAGCCCCAGCATTTT
>-|-|TRBJ2-5|TRBV29-1
CSVEFPQVIETQYF
TGCAGCGTTGAATTTCCACAGGTCATAGAGACCCAGTACTTC
>-|TRBD1|TRBJ2-7|TRBV10-3
CATRPGGAGGQYF
TGTGCCACGCGGCCAGGGGGCGCGGGCGGGCAGTACTTC
>-|-|TRBJ1-3|TRBV15
CATSRARAEAGNTIYF
TGTGCCACCAGCCGCGCAAGGGCAGAAGCTGGAAACACCATATATTTT
>-|TRBD1|TRBJ2-7|TRBV7-2
CASVSDRGQYEQYF
TGTGCCAGCGTAAGTGACAGGGGGCAGTACGAGCAGTACTTC
>-|TRBD2|TRBJ2-1|TRBV4-1
CASSPIWTSRYNEQFF
TGCGCCAGCAGCCCGATTTGGACTAGCAGGTACAATGAGCAGTTCTTC
>-|-|TRBJ2-1|TRBV5-6
CASSWYSGGKLGDEQFF
TGTGCCAGCAGCTGGTATTCTGGCGGTAAGCTGGGGGATGAGCAGTTCTTC
>-|-|TRBJ1-4|TRBV19
CASMPGRVEGEKLFF
TGTGCCAGTATGCCCGGACGAGTTGAGGGTGAAAAACTGTTTTTT
>-|-|TRBJ1-2|TRBV28
CASSFFRENYGYTF
TGTGCCAGCAGTTTTTTTCGGGAAAACTATGGCTACACCTTC
>-|TRBD1|TRBJ2-5|TRBV10-3
CAISAPGQGDPETQYF
TGTGCCATCAGTGCACCGGGACAGGGCGATCCGGAGACCCAGTACTTC
>-|-|TRBJ2-7|TRBV28
CASTGGQPFGEQYF
TGTGCCAGTACGGGCGGACAACCCTTTGGGGAGCAGTACTTC
>-|-|TRBJ2-3|TRBV5-1
CASSLPTGDAPDTQYF
TGCGCCAGCAGCTTGCCGACCGGGGACGCACCGGATACGCAGTATTTT